This T cell receptor beta chain comes out of a study of response to subunit inactivated influenza vaccine. CDR1 and CDR2 (germline): SQVTM, ANQGSEA. V was shortened by 5 bases and J by 4 bases, with 19 bases between the two germline ends. This CDR3 region has 15 residues. Study-wide points: Few new T cells, the authors suggested, are recruited by each seasonal influenza vaccination.

This clonotype was observed at least ten times. Its antigen is still unknown. TCRdb recomputed calls from the RT-PCR reads with MiXCR, one row per CDR3 protein. The sample holds 600,000 to 700,000 distinct CDR3 sequences, around 13% seen once. The rearrangement links TRBV29-1 to TRBJ2-3; D perhaps matches TRBD2 (5 bases). The sequence derives from a man aged 50 to 60 who received an inactivated influenza vaccine. Sequenced here: PBMCs from blood, sampled around two weeks before vaccination. The CDR3 DNA is TGCAGCGTTCCCGAGACTATGGGAAGCCCAGATACGCAGTATTTT. Its translation: CSVPETMGSPDTQYF.